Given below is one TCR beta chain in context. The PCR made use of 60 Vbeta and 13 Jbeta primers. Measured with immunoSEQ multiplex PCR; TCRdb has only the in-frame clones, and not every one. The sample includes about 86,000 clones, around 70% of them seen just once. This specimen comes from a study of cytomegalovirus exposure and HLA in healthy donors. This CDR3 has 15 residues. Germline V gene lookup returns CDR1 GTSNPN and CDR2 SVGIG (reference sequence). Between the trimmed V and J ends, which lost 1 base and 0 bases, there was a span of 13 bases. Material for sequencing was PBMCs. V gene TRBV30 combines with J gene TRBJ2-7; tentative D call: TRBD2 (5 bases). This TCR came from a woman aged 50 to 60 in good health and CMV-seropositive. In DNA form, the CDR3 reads TGTGCCTGGAGTGGTGGCGGGCTGAGCTCCTACGAGCAGTACTTC. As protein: CAWSGGGLSSYEQYF.